These 6 T cell receptor beta chains came from one sample sequenced in a study of a mutant IDH1 vaccine in newly diagnosed glioma. No antigens are known for them. Time point described: week 11, during vaccination. Every vaccine dose comprised 300 ug of mutant IDH1 20-mer peptide plus topical imiquimod. Assay: immunoSEQ multiplex PCR; the TCRdb copy retains only in-frame clones and omits some. The sample gives roughly 70,000 clones, about 88% of which show up once; approximately 8.3% is in the top ten. The specimen comprised PBMCs, sampled from a glioma patient whose treatment included an IDH1 peptide vaccine. These receptors all stem from a woman in her forties or fifties with glioma.

This clone was seen a handful of times. The CDR3 bases are TGTGCCTGGAACAAAGGGACAGGGCGCTTAGATACGCAGTATTTT. Translated: CAWNKGTGRLDTQYF. This chain uses TRBV30 with TRBJ2-3, with TRBD1 matching 9 bases. V was clipped by 4 bases and J by 5 bases; unmatched bases: 10. This CDR3 contains 15 residues. The germline CDR1 and CDR2 sequences are GTSNPN and SVGIG (reference sequence).

V usage is TRBV5-6 and J usage is TRBJ2-4; no definite D call. Germline V gene data show CDR1 as SGHDT and CDR2 as YYEEEE. The CDR3 length is 12 residues. Trimming cost V 2 bases and J 7 bases, with 7 bases left between them. This CDR3 reads CASSLIGNIQYF. In DNA, the CDR3 is TGTGCCAGCAGCTTAATAGGGAACATTCAGTACTTC.

V usage is TRBV9 and J usage is TRBJ2-5; TRBD2 matches at 7 bases. CDR1 and CDR2 (germline): SGDLS, YYNGEE. The CDR3 is made up of 13 amino acids. V trimming: 3 bases; J trimming: 4 bases; junction bases outside the gene matches: 3. CDR3 nucleotide sequence: TGTGCCAGCAGCGGGACTAGTCTAGAGACCCAGTACTTC. It specifies CASSGTSLETQYF.

The rearrangement joins TRBV4-2 to TRBJ2-3, with TRBD1 matching over 7 bases. Germline V gene sequence: CDR1 LGHNA, CDR2 YNFKEQ. This CDR3 is built from 15 residues. The junction had 2 bases not matched to a gene; V was cut back by 0 bases and J by 2 bases. The CDR3 DNA is TGTGCCAGCAGCCAAGAGGGACAGACCACAGATACGCAGTATTTT. As protein: CASSQEGQTTDTQYF.

This clone was counted a single time. The rearrangement joins TRBV27 to TRBJ1-2; no clear D gene. V lost 2 bases and J 4 bases, leaving 5 bases between the germline ends. The CDR3 extends over 12 amino acids. Germline lookup yields CDR1 MNHEY and CDR2 SMNVEV (reference sequence). The CDR3 bases are TGTGCCAGCAGTTTAAGCGGCTATGGCTACACCTTC. It encodes CASSLSGYGYTF.

A remark on this clone: The sample carries other DNA sequences with the same CDR3. V usage is TRBV9 and J usage is TRBJ2-2; D may be TRBD1 (6 bases). The CDR3 consists of 15 residues. V was pared by 0 bases and J by 5 bases, with 11 bases between. The germline V gene has CDR1 SGDLS and CDR2 YYNGEE. The DNA for the CDR3 is TGTGCCAGCAGCGTAGGTGGCAGGGGTACCGGGGAGCTGTTTTTT. It is translated as CASSVGGRGTGELFF.